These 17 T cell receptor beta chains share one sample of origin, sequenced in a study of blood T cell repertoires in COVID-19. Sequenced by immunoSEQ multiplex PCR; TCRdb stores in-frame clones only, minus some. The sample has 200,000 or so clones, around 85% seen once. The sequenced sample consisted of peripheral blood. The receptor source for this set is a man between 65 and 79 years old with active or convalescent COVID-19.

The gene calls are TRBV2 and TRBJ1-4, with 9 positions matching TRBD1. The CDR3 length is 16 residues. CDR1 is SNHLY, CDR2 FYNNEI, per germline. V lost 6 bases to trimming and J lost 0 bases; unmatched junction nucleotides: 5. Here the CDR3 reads CASSGQGRATNEKLFF. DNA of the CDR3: TGTGCCAGCAGCGGACAGGGGCGGGCAACTAATGAAAAACTGTTTTTT.

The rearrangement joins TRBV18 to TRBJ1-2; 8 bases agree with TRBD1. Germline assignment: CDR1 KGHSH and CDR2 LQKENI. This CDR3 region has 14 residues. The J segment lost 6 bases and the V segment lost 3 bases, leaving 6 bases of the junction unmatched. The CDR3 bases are TGTGCCAGCTCACCTGTCAGGGGGCTTGATGGCTACACCTTC. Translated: CASSPVRGLDGYTF.

The CDR3 protein is CASSTPRGNTGELFF. In DNA form, the CDR3 reads TGTGCCAGCAGTACGCCACGGGGGAACACCGGGGAGCTGTTTTTT. This chain connects TRBV6-6 to TRBJ2-2, with D possibly being TRBD2 (5 bases). CDR1 and CDR2 from the germline V gene are MNHNY and SVGAGI (reference sequence). V was trimmed by 5 bases and J by 1 base, leaving 11 bases between them. The CDR3 is 15 amino acids.

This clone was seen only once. This chain's CDR3 is CASSFLGTGTYNEQFF. The CDR3 coding sequence is TGTGCCAGCAGCTTTCTAGGGACAGGGACCTACAATGAGCAGTTCTTC. The chain has TRBV7-2 and TRBJ2-1; 9 nucleotides match TRBD1. The CDR3 length is 16 residues. Per the germline V gene, CDR1 is SGHTA and CDR2 is FQGNSA. V was pared by 3 bases and J by 2 bases, with 5 bases of the junction left unmatched.

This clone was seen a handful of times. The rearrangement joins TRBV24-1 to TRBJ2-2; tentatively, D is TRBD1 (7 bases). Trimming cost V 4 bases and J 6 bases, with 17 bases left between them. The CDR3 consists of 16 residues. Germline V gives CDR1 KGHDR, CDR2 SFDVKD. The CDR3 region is CATSDPGLRGSGELFF. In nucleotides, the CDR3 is TGTGCCACCAGTGACCCGGGACTCAGGGGGTCCGGGGAGCTGTTTTTT.

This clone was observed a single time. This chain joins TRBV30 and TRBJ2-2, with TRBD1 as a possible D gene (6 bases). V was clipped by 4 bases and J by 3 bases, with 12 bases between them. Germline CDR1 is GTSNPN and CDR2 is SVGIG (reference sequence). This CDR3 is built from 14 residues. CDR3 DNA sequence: TGTGCCTGGAAACCGGGACACGACACCGGGGAGCTGTTTTTT. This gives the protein CAWKPGHDTGELFF.

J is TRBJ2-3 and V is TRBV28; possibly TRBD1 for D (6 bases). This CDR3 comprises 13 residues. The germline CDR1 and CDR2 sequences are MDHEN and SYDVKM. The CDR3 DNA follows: TGTGCAGGCCAGGGGTCTAGCACAGATACGCAGTATTTT. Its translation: CAGQGSSTDTQYF.

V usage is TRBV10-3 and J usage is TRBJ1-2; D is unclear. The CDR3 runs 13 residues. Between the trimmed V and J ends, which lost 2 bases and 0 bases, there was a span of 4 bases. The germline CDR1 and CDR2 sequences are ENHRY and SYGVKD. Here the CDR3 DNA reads TGTGCCATCAGTGAGACTCCTAACTATGGCTACACCTTC. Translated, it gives CAISETPNYGYTF.

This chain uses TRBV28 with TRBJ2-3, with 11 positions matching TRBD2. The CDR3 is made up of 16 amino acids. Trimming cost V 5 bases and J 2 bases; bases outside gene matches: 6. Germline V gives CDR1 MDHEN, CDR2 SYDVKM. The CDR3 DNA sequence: TGTGCCAGCAGTGGCCGACTAGCGGGAAACACAGATACGCAGTATTTT. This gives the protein CASSGRLAGNTDTQYF.

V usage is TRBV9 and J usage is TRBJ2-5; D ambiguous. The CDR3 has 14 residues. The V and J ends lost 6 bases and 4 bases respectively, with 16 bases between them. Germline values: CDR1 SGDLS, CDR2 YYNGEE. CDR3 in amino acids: CASNPHPRGETQYF. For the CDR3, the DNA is TGTGCCAGCAATCCCCACCCCCGAGGAGAGACCCAGTACTTC.

Written as DNA, the CDR3 is TGCGCCAGCACCCGGGACGTAAAGACTAGCGGGATTAGCCGGACAGATACGCAGTATTTT. Translating it yields CASTRDVKTSGISRTDTQYF. The genes are TRBV5-1 and TRBJ2-3; 11 nucleotides agree with TRBD2. V shed 6 bases and J 3 bases; nucleotides not matched to a gene: 21. The CDR3 spans 20 residues. The V gene's germline CDR1 is SGHRS and CDR2 YFSETQ.

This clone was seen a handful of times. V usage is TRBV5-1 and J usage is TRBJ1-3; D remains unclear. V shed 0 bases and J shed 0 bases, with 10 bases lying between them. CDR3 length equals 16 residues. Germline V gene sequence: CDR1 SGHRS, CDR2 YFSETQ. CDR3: CASSLGAQYSGNTIYF. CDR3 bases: TGCGCCAGCAGCTTGGGGGCCCAGTACTCTGGAAACACCATATATTTT. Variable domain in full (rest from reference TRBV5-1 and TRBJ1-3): KAGVTQTPRYLIKTRGQQVTLSCSPISGHRSVSWYQQTPGQGLQFLFEYFSETQRNKGNFPGRFSGRQFSNSRSEMNVSTLELGDSALYLCASSLGAQYSGNTIYFGEGSWLTVV.

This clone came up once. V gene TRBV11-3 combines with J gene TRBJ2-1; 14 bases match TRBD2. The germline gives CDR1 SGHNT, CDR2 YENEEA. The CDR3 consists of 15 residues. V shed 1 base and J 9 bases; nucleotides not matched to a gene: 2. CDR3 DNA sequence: TGTGCCAGCAGCTTAGTGGGACTAGCGGGAGCTGAGCAGTTCTTC. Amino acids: CASSLVGLAGAEQFF.

The CDR3 loop is CASSLVRHETDTQYF. CDR3 nucleotide sequence: TGCGCCAGCAGCTTGGTTAGACACGAAACAGATACGCAGTATTTT. V and J are TRBV5-1 and TRBJ2-3, with unresolved D. V was trimmed by 0 bases and J by 3 bases, leaving 11 bases between them. In germline, CDR1 is SGHRS, CDR2 YFSETQ. The CDR3 is made up of 15 amino acids.

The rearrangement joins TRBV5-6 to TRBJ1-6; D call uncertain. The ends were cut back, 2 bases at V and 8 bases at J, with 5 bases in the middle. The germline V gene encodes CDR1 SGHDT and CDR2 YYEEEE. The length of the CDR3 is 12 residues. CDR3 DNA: TGTGCCAGCAGCTTAAACTATTCACCCCTCCACTTT. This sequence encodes CASSLNYSPLHF.

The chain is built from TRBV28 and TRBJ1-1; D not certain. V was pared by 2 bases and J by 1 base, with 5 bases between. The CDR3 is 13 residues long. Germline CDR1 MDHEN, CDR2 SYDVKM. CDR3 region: CASSLTGNTEAFF. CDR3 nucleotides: TGTGCCAGCAGTTTAACGGGGAACACTGAAGCTTTCTTT.

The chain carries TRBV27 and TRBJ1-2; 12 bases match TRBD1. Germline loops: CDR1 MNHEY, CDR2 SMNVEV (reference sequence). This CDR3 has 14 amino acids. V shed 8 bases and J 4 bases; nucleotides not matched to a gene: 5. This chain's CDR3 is CASSGTGGPYGYTF. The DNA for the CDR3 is TGTGCCAGCTCCGGGACAGGGGGCCCCTATGGCTACACCTTC.